Following are 8 T cell receptor beta chains from one sample sequenced in a study of blood T cells in healthy people across ages. The use of a sample-barcoded 5' primer and a J-beta primer mix characterized a second PCR of roughly 6 to 11 cycles. TCRdb used MiXCR to reprocess the 5' RACE reads, holding one entry per CDR3 protein. This sample has 1.5 million to 2 million distinct CDR3 sequences; about 32% occur once, and the top ten carry around 11%. Input material: blood. Source of these receptors: a woman between 25 and 40 years old in good health.

The chain carries TRBV2 and TRBJ2-1, with 9 bases identical to TRBD2. The CDR3 runs 15 residues. Trimming took 3 bases from V and 4 from J; bases not matched to a gene: 4. The germline V gene encodes CDR1 SNHLY and CDR2 FYNNEI. CDR3 sequence (DNA): TGTGCCAGCAGTGAGGGCGGGGGGGATTACAATGAGCAGTTCTTC. Protein product: CASSEGGGDYNEQFF. Together with reference TRBV2 and TRBJ2-1, the CDR3 gives the full variable domain: EPEVTQTPSHQVTQMGQEVILRCVPISNHLYFYWYRQILGQKVEFLVSFYNNEISEKSEIFDDQFSVERPDGSNFTLKIRSTKLEDSAMYFCASSEGGGDYNEQFFGPGTRLTVL.

The V and J genes are TRBV9 and TRBJ2-3, with a tentative D call TRBD2 (6 bases). Trimming pared 3 bases from V and 2 bases from J, leaving 16 bases between. This CDR3 spans 16 amino acids. CDR1 is SGDLS, CDR2 YYNGEE, per germline. The CDR3 reads CASSAGRAGLTDTQYF. The CDR3 region has the DNA TGTGCCAGCAGCGCAGGGCGGGCGGGACTCACAGATACGCAGTATTTT. Full variable domain (remainder filled in from reference TRBV9 and TRBJ2-3): DSGVTQTPKHLITATGQRVTLRCSPRSGDLSVYWYQQSLDQGLQFLIQYYNGEERAKGNILERFSAQQFPDLHSELNLSSLELGDSALYFCASSAGRAGLTDTQYFGPGTRLTVL.

This clonotype was picked up a small number of times. The chain uses TRBV4-2 and TRBJ2-3; 7 nucleotides match TRBD1. This CDR3 has 15 amino acids. Germline lookup yields CDR1 LGHNA and CDR2 YNFKEQ. V shed 3 bases and J 6 bases; nucleotides not matched to a gene: 9. The CDR3 DNA sequence: TGTGCCAGCAGCCAGACCGGGACAGCGTGGGATACGCAGTATTTT. Encoded protein: CASSQTGTAWDTQYF.

The chain recombines TRBV28 with TRBJ2-7; D is tentatively TRBD1 or TRBD2 (6 bases each). The CDR3 spans 12 residues. V lost 10 bases to trimming and J lost 6 bases, with 16 bases between them. Germline lookup yields CDR1 MDHEN and CDR2 SYDVKM. DNA of the CDR3: TGTGCCAACCTAGGGGGGCGAAGCGAGCAGTACTTC. It encodes CANLGGRSEQYF.

This clonotype has a handful of counts. The V and J genes are TRBV20-1 and TRBJ2-3; 7 positions match TRBD2. The CDR3 length is 15 residues. Trimming took 1 base from V and 5 from J; bases not matched to a gene: 9. Germline loops: CDR1 DFQATT, CDR2 SNEGSKA (reference sequence). CDR3 sequence reads: CSARVGAGVLDTQYF. For the CDR3, the DNA is TGCAGTGCTAGAGTCGGGGCGGGAGTCTTAGATACGCAGTATTTT.

This clonotype was recorded a few times. V gene TRBV28 combines with J gene TRBJ2-1; D is ambiguous. V was clipped by 5 bases and J by 8 bases, with 13 bases between them. The V gene's germline CDR1 is MDHEN and CDR2 SYDVKM. CDR3 length: 13 amino acids. CDR3 coding DNA: TGTGCCAGCAGTGGTCACGGAAACGATGAGCAGTTCTTC. It encodes CASSGHGNDEQFF.

The chain carries TRBV7-2 and TRBJ2-7; D possibly corresponds to TRBD2 (5 bases). Germline CDR1 reads SGHTA; CDR2 reads FQGNSA. The V end was cut by 1 base, the J end by 6 bases, with 13 bases between. The CDR3 is 14 amino acids. The CDR3 loop is CASSLVGDFSEQYF. Here the CDR3 DNA reads TGTGCCAGCAGCTTAGTGGGAGACTTCTCCGAGCAGTACTTC.

The J gene is TRBJ2-1, the V gene TRBV30; 10 nucleotides align to TRBD2. CDR1 and CDR2 from the germline V gene are GTSNPN and SVGIG (reference sequence). This CDR3 is built from 15 residues. Unmatched junction bases numbered 4, after V lost 1 base and J lost 4 bases. The CDR3 nucleotides are TGTGCCTGGAGTGGGCAAGCGGGGGGGTACAATGAGCAGTTCTTC. Translated: CAWSGQAGGYNEQFF.